This T cell receptor beta chain was documented in a study of siplizumab effects on memory and regulatory T cells. CDR3 length equals 14 residues. J gave up 4 bases and V 6 bases, and 5 bases lay outside the gene matches. Germline-derived CDR1 and CDR2 are SGHTA and FQGNSA. Study outcomes and limitations: Unstimulated subsets were the mapping target of only a minor fraction of alloreactive clones. Mappable alloreactive CD4+ clones were on average 68.8% Treg-derived with siplizumab, 26.9% in controls. The study did not confirm that proliferating Tregs from siplizumab cultures were suppressive.

Comments on this clone: The antigen is unknown.

Assays were performed on about 10^5 TCR templates per sample. Data came from immunoSEQ multiplex PCR; TCRdb stores just in-frame clones and leaves some out. The profile shows roughly 110,000 clones, about 93% of them singletons. This sequence originates from a human donor in good health. Material for sequencing was non-Treg CD4+ T cells sorted from blood. The rearrangement joins TRBV7-2 to TRBJ2-1, with 8 bases lining up with TRBD2. The CDR3 region is CASRNSGAYNEQFF. For the CDR3, the DNA is TGTGCCAGCAGAAATAGCGGGGCTTACAATGAGCAGTTCTTC. The full variable domain, with the rest looked up from reference TRBV7-2 and TRBJ2-1, is GAGVSQSPSNKVTEKGKDVELRCDPISGHTALYWYRQSLGQGLEFLIYFQGNSAPDKSGLPSDRFSAERTGGSVSTLTIQRTQQEDSAVYLCASRNSGAYNEQFFGPGTRLTVL.